This paragraph covers one T cell receptor beta chain sequence. The sample belongs to a study of blood T cells in healthy people across ages. About 9.9 milliliters of peripheral blood were drawn from each donor. With a J-beta primer mix and a sample-barcoded 5' primer, a second PCR ran about 7 to 12 cycles. The template-switch adaptor, which had 12 random nucleotides, put a tag on each cDNA molecule. TCRdb ran MiXCR on the 5' RACE reads and lists one entry per CDR3 protein. Among hundreds of thousands of distinct CDR3 sequences listed, around 45% were seen once. The J segment lost 2 bases and the V segment lost 6 bases, leaving 20 bases of the junction unmatched. Germline CDR1 MNHEY, CDR2 SMNVEV (reference sequence). The CDR3 covers 21 residues.

Sequencing was carried out using blood. The clonotype comes from a woman aged 60 to 75 in good health. The rearrangement links TRBV27 to TRBJ2-3; 13 bases fit TRBD2. The CDR3 DNA follows: TGTGCCAGCAGATCCTTCTCGGGGACTAGCGGGATTCGGCTGTACACAGATACGCAGTATTTT. Its translation is CASRSFSGTSGIRLYTDTQYF.